This note documents a single TCR beta chain sequence. Its antigen remains unknown. Germline CDR1 is MDHEN and CDR2 is SYDVKM. The CDR3 loop spans 15 amino acids. The J segment lost 6 bases and the V segment lost 1 base, leaving 1 base of the junction unmatched. The repertoire was sequenced with immunoSEQ multiplex PCR; TCRdb's copy has only in-frame clones and lacks some. Found here are roughly 9,200 clones, around 23% of them singletons; the top ten hold about 10%. Sample treatment: randomized to nivolumab then ipilimumab (arm A) or the reverse (arm B). This sample is part of a study of sequential checkpoint blockade in melanoma. Overall study: First-line arms were nivolumab then ipilimumab, or the reverse, randomized 1:1. DNA from 91 pretreatment tumor samples underwent TCRβ immunosequencing. Findings and limits, study-wide: Rising tumor T-cell fraction and clonality meant about 30 times likelier benefit.

This receptor was taken from a human donor with melanoma. Sequences were derived from tumor tissue (inferred from file names), sampled from a patient given nivolumab and ipilimumab in sequence. The chain employs TRBV28 and TRBJ2-2; 11 bases are a match to TRBD2. CDR3 region: CASSLFSGGAGELFF. The CDR3 nucleotides are TGTGCCAGCAGTTTATTTAGCGGGGGGGCCGGGGAGCTGTTTTTT.